One and the same sample provided the 25 T cell receptor beta chains below, sequenced in a study of cytomegalovirus exposure and HLA in healthy donors. PCR primers comprised 60 Vbeta and 13 Jbeta primers. This table comes from immunoSEQ multiplex PCR, and its TCRdb copy is limited to in-frame clones, with some not included. The sample includes just over 150,000 clones, more than 70% of them seen just once. The sample was PBMCs. Receptor source: a male donor in good health and CMV-seropositive.

The V and J genes are TRBV9 and TRBJ2-5; 7 bases are a match to TRBD1. The CDR3 has 12 amino acids. J lost 11 bases, V lost 0 bases, and 4 bases had no gene match. CDR1 and CDR2 from the germline V gene are SGDLS and YYNGEE. In DNA, the CDR3 is TGTGCCAGCAGCGTAGAACAGGGGAAGCAGTACTTC. It yields the protein CASSVEQGKQYF.

The V call is TRBV7-9, the J call TRBJ2-4; possible D gene TRBD2, 6 bases. V lost 5 bases, J lost 1 base, and 12 bases lay in between. The CDR3 has 15 residues. Germline lookup yields CDR1 SEHNR and CDR2 FQNEAQ (reference sequence). CDR3 protein: CASSPPRGAKNIQYF. In DNA form, the CDR3 reads TGTGCCAGCAGCCCTCCCCGGGGGGCCAAAAACATTCAGTACTTC.

This chain joins TRBV2 and TRBJ1-1, with D perhaps TRBD1 (6 bases). The germline V gene has CDR1 SNHLY and CDR2 FYNNEI. V shed 2 bases and J shed 2 bases, with 15 bases lying between them. The CDR3 is 16 amino acids. The CDR3 DNA sequence: TGTGCCAGCAGTGAAACCCAATCAGGGGCTAACACTGAAGCTTTCTTT. Protein sequence: CASSETQSGANTEAFF.

This sequence joins TRBV5-1 and TRBJ2-3, with a weak D call TRBD2 (5 bases). The CDR3 spans 14 residues. Germline V gene data show CDR1 as SGHRS and CDR2 as YFSETQ. V was clipped by 5 bases and J by 4 bases, with 14 bases between them. The chain's CDR3 is CASRNPASPDTQYF. CDR3 DNA: TGCGCCAGCAGGAACCCTGCTAGCCCAGATACGCAGTATTTT.

The chain carries TRBV4-2 and TRBJ2-7; 10 nucleotides align to TRBD2. The germline gives CDR1 LGHNA, CDR2 YNFKEQ. Trimming removed 4 bases from V and 3 bases from J; junction bases left unmatched: 6. The CDR3 length is 15 residues. The CDR3 reads CASSRELAGFYEQYF. CDR3 DNA sequence: TGTGCCAGCAGCCGTGAACTAGCGGGATTCTACGAGCAGTACTTC.

The CDR3 DNA reads as TGTGCCAGCAGCGTAGAGGGAGGCGGGTCACCCCTCCACTTT. Amino acids: CASSVEGGGSPLHF. The chain links TRBV9 to TRBJ1-6; D call uncertain. The V end lost 0 bases, the J end lost 10 bases, and 11 bases lay between the germline ends. This CDR3 is 14 amino acids long. The V gene's germline CDR1 is SGDLS and CDR2 YYNGEE.

The chain recombines TRBV30 with TRBJ1-2; D possibly corresponds to TRBD1 (5 bases). V was shortened by 4 bases and J by 2 bases, with 14 bases between the two germline ends. Germline V lookup: CDR1 GTSNPN, CDR2 SVGIG (reference sequence). This CDR3 contains 14 residues. The chain's CDR3 is CAWTTDRGNYGYTF. CDR3 nucleotide sequence: TGTGCCTGGACTACAGATAGGGGAAACTATGGCTACACCTTC.

This clone occurred a few times. The V call is TRBV10-3, the J call TRBJ2-2; weak D call: TRBD2 (6 bases). Germline CDR1 ENHRY, CDR2 SYGVKD. The CDR3 loop spans 14 amino acids. Trimming took 8 bases from V and 5 from J, leaving 15 bases between them. This CDR3 reads CAIPSTSVTGELFF. CDR3 bases: TGTGCCATCCCATCGACTAGTGTGACCGGGGAGCTGTTTTTT.

In its sample, this clone was seen a few times. J is TRBJ2-7 and V is TRBV10-3; no clear D. CDR3 length: 14 residues. Per the germline V gene, CDR1 is ENHRY and CDR2 is SYGVKD. The V end lost 4 bases, the J end lost 3 bases, and 13 bases lay between the germline ends. The CDR3 nucleotides read TGTGCCATCAGTGGCGGATCTGGCGGCTACGAGCAGTACTTC. Its protein product is CAISGGSGGYEQYF.

The chain employs TRBV5-1 and TRBJ2-2, with D possibly matching TRBD1 (6 bases). CDR3 size: 15 residues. Trimming shortened V by 4 bases and J by 3 bases, and 13 bases separated the two germline ends. The germline CDR1 and CDR2 sequences are SGHRS and YFSETQ. The CDR3 DNA sequence: TGCGCCAGCAGCAGGTACAGGGTAGACACCGGGGAGCTGTTTTTT. Translated, it gives CASSRYRVDTGELFF.

As to this clone: A read error may produce the germline difference seen at one junction end. The rearrangement uses TRBV7-9 and TRBJ2-5; D is unresolved. CDR1 and CDR2 (germline): SEHNR, FQNEAQ (reference sequence). The CDR3 is 15 amino acids. CDR3 sequence reads: CSSSLTTGSQETQYF. Here the CDR3 DNA reads TGTTCCAGCAGCTTAACGACGGGTAGTCAAGAGACCCAGTACTTC.

This chain connects TRBV9 to TRBJ2-1, with D maybe TRBD2 (6 bases). Per germline, CDR1 SGDLS and CDR2 YYNGEE. The CDR3 has 15 residues. V lost 0 bases and J 7 bases, leaving 14 bases between the germline ends. CDR3 nucleotides: TGTGCCAGCAGCGTAGTGCAGGGAGGAGCTAATGAGCAGTTCTTC. Translation gives CASSVVQGGANEQFF.

The rearrangement links TRBV5-1 to TRBJ1-1; TRBD1 agrees at 8 bases. The V gene's germline CDR1 is SGHRS and CDR2 YFSETQ. The CDR3 loop spans 17 amino acids. V lost 5 bases and J lost 0; bases outside the gene matches: 12. The CDR3 spells CASSHAGQGRVNTEAFF. CDR3 nucleotide sequence: TGCGCCAGCAGTCACGCCGGACAGGGAAGAGTGAACACTGAAGCTTTCTTT.

This clone was seen only a few times. This sequence joins TRBV5-6 and TRBJ2-7; weak D call: TRBD1 (8 bases). Germline V gene data show CDR1 as SGHDT and CDR2 as YYEEEE. The CDR3 has 15 amino acids. The V and J ends lost 7 bases and 3 bases respectively, with 20 bases between them. CDR3 residues: CASRTGGGRFYEQYF. The DNA for the CDR3 is TGTGCCAGCCGCACAGGGGGGGGCCGATTCTACGAGCAGTACTTC.

V usage is TRBV19 and J usage is TRBJ1-4; TRBD1 aligns across 9 bases. Germline CDR1 reads LNHDA; CDR2 reads SQIVND (reference sequence). CDR3 size: 14 residues. The V segment lost 7 bases and the J segment 10 bases; nucleotides outside the gene matches: 10. The CDR3 DNA reads as TGTGCCAGTACCTCCGGGACAGGGTTGAGAAAACTGTTTTTT. It translates to CASTSGTGLRKLFF.

This chain links TRBV11-2 with TRBJ1-4; D might be TRBD1 (6 bases). The CDR3 spans 14 residues. V was cut by 2 bases and J by 5 bases, with 9 bases left in between. Per germline, CDR1 SGHAT and CDR2 FQNNGV. CDR3 protein: CASSLTGMNEKLFF. DNA for the CDR3: TGTGCCAGCAGCTTAACAGGGATGAATGAAAAACTGTTTTTT.

This sequence joins TRBV7-9 and TRBJ1-5, with 8 bases aligning to TRBD1. The J segment lost 7 bases and the V segment lost 5 bases, leaving 13 bases of the junction unmatched. CDR3 length: 16 amino acids. The germline V gene encodes CDR1 SEHNR and CDR2 FQNEAQ (reference sequence). The CDR3 protein is CASSPSGDRGRQPQHF. The CDR3 DNA reads TGTGCCAGCAGCCCCTCTGGAGACAGGGGAAGACAGCCCCAGCATTTT.

The chain links TRBV9 to TRBJ2-3; TRBD2 is a possible D gene (6 bases). Per germline, CDR1 SGDLS and CDR2 YYNGEE. The CDR3 extends over 15 amino acids. Trimming stripped 3 bases from V and 0 bases from J, with 11 bases between. The CDR3 DNA is TGTGCCAGCAGCGCAGGGAGGATCAGCACAGATACGCAGTATTTT. It codes for CASSAGRISTDTQYF.

The rearrangement joins TRBV5-1 to TRBJ2-2, with D hard to call. CDR1 is SGHRS and CDR2 is YFSETQ in the germline V gene. This CDR3 comprises 14 residues. Between the trimmed V and J ends, which lost 2 bases and 4 bases, there was a span of 9 bases. The CDR3 loop reads CASSLPGGTGELFF. CDR3 coding DNA: TGCGCCAGCAGCTTACCAGGTGGCACCGGGGAGCTGTTTTTT.

V gene TRBV28 combines with J gene TRBJ1-1; D perhaps matches TRBD1 (6 bases). The CDR3 has 14 residues. Trimming removed 6 bases from V and 6 bases from J, with 17 bases in between. Germline CDR1 is MDHEN and CDR2 is SYDVKM. CDR3 sequence: CASSLQGRSAEAFF. In DNA form, the CDR3 reads TGTGCCAGCAGCCTACAGGGAAGGTCCGCTGAAGCTTTCTTT.

As concerns this clone: At one of its ends the junction is not consistent with the germline gene, which may arise from a read error. This sequence joins TRBV7-9 and TRBJ2-1; 7 bases agree with TRBD2. This CDR3 spans 18 amino acids. Germline CDR1 SEHNR, CDR2 FQNEAQ (reference sequence). Written as DNA, the CDR3 is TGTTCCAGCAGCTCACCTCTTCTTGGGAGGGCCTTGATGGATGAGCAGTTCTTC. This codes for CSSSSPLLGRALMDEQFF.

The J gene is TRBJ1-1, the V gene TRBV6-1, with 9 bases lining up with TRBD1. This CDR3 has 17 amino acids. The germline CDR1 and CDR2 sequences are MNHNS and SASEGT. V dropped 3 bases and J dropped 0; count of bases not matched to a gene: 8. The CDR3: CASSEARDRVVNTEAFF. DNA of the CDR3: TGTGCCAGCAGTGAGGCCCGGGACAGGGTAGTGAACACTGAAGCTTTCTTT.

V usage is TRBV11-3 and J usage is TRBJ2-1; 13 bases are shared with TRBD2. This CDR3 comprises 17 residues. The J segment lost 11 bases and the V segment lost 5 bases, leaving 15 bases of the junction unmatched. Germline V gene lookup returns CDR1 SGHNT and CDR2 YENEEA. CDR3 sequence: CASSPRPLAGGGEKQFF. CDR3 DNA sequence: TGTGCCAGCAGCCCACGGCCACTAGCGGGAGGGGGTGAGAAGCAGTTCTTC.

The rearrangement joins TRBV18 to TRBJ1-3; D gene ambiguous. V lost 2 bases and J lost 0, with 11 bases in between. This CDR3 has 16 amino acids. The germline CDR1 and CDR2 sequences are KGHSH and LQKENI. CDR3 in DNA: TGTGCCAGCTCACCAGTCACGGGGAGCTCTGGAAACACCATATATTTT. This translates into CASSPVTGSSGNTIYF.

The chain carries TRBV5-1 and TRBJ2-3; D possibly corresponds to TRBD1 (6 bases). CDR1 and CDR2 (germline): SGHRS, YFSETQ. V gave up 0 bases and J gave up 4 bases, with 15 bases separating them. The CDR3 is 16 amino acids. CDR3 residues: CASSLAPSGAPDTQYF. For the CDR3, the DNA is TGCGCCAGCAGCTTGGCTCCCTCAGGGGCCCCAGATACGCAGTATTTT.